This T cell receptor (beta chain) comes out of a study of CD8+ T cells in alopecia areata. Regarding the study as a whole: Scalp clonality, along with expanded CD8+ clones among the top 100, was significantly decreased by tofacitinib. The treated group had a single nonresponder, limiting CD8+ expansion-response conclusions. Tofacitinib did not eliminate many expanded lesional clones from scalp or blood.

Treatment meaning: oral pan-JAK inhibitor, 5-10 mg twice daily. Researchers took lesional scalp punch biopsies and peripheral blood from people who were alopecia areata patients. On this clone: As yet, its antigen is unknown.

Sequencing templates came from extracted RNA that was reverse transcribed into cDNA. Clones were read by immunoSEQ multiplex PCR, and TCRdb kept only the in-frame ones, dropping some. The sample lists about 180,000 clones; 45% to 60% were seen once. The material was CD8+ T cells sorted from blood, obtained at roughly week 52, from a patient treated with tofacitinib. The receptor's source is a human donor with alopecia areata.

The CDR3 sequence is CASSQDEEETQYF. The DNA for the CDR3 is TGCGCCAGCAGCCAAGATGAGGAAGAGACCCAGTACTTC. The chain couples TRBV4-1 to TRBJ2-5; D is unclear. Between the trimmed V and J ends, which lost 0 bases and 3 bases, there was a span of 5 bases. CDR1 and CDR2 from the germline V gene are MGHRA and YSYEKL. The CDR3 totals 13 residues.